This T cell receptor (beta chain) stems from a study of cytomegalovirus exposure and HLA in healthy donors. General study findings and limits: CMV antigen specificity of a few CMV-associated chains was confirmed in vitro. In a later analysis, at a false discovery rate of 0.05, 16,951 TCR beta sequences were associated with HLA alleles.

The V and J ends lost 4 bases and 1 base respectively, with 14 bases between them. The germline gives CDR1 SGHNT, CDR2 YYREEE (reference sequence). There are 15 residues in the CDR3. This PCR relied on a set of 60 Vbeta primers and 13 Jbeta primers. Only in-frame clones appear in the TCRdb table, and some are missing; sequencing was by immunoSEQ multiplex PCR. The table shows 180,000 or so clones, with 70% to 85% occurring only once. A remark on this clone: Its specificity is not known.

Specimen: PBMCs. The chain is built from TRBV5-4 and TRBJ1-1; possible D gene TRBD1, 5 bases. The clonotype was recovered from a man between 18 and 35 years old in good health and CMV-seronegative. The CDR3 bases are TGTGCCAGCAGCGGAGGGACTTCCCCGAACACTGAAGCTTTCTTT. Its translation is CASSGGTSPNTEAFF.